This TCR beta chain was sequenced during a study of blood T cell repertoires in COVID-19. Study information: The origin of the acute and convalescent COVID-19 samples was the United States, Italy and Spain. PBMCs, B-cell-depleted T cells, or T cells were the source of the cDNA or gDNA that made up the material.

As handled by the study authors: Amplifying reference gene primers gave estimates of nucleated cell counts. The assay was immunoSEQ multiplex PCR, and TCRdb's table has in-frame clones only and misses some. The V and J calls and clone size were taken over from that table, and D and trimming were inferred from the DNA. Of 8,000 to 10,000 clones listed, approximately 80% are singletons. CDR3 length equals 16 residues. The J segment lost 7 bases and the V segment lost 4 bases, leaving 14 bases of the junction unmatched. Germline V gene sequence: CDR1 SGHRS, CDR2 YFSETQ. The specimen was peripheral blood. The chain links TRBV5-1 to TRBJ2-1; 7 nucleotides agree with TRBD2. The TCR sequence derives from a human donor in a cohort sampled during active COVID-19. DNA of the CDR3: TGCGCCAGCAGCCCGTCCGGGGGGTTGAGGGGAAATGAGCAGTTCTTC. Protein product: CASSPSGGLRGNEQFF.